This entry lists 24 T cell receptor beta chains sequenced from one sample in a study of chemoradiotherapy in HPV16-positive cancers. Here immunoSEQ multiplex PCR was the method, and the copy in TCRdb shows in-frame clones only, minus some. This sample yields fewer than 30,000 clones, of which roughly 94% are seen a single time; 2.7% belongs to the top ten. This sample was obtained from a patient who underwent chemoradiotherapy. The receptors originated from a human donor with HPV-associated anogenital cancer.

This chain links TRBV5-1 with TRBJ2-7, with TRBD2 matching 7 bases. This CDR3 comprises 14 residues. CDR1 and CDR2 (germline): SGHRS, YFSETQ. The V segment lost 4 bases and the J segment 2 bases; nucleotides outside the gene matches: 6. Written as DNA, the CDR3 is TGCGCCAGCAGCGGGAGCGGGGACGCCTACGAGCAGTACTTC. Translating it yields CASSGSGDAYEQYF.

V gene TRBV7-2 combines with J gene TRBJ2-7; 7 positions agree with TRBD1. Trimming cost V 5 bases and J 2 bases; bases outside gene matches: 9. This CDR3 has 15 amino acids. From germline, CDR1 is SGHTA and CDR2 FQGNSA. CDR3 in DNA: TGTGCCAGCAGCCCCTGGACAGGACCGACCTACGAGCAGTACTTC. This encodes CASSPWTGPTYEQYF.

The chain joins TRBV9 to TRBJ1-1; D uncertain. CDR3 length: 13 amino acids. Germline CDR1 is SGDLS and CDR2 is YYNGEE. Trimming took 3 bases from V and 5 from J, leaving 11 bases between them. CDR3 in amino acids: CASSAQSGTEAFF. The CDR3 DNA reads as TGTGCCAGCAGCGCCCAATCTGGAACTGAAGCTTTCTTT.

The chain joins TRBV7-9 to TRBJ2-3; D gene ambiguous. Germline assignment: CDR1 SEHNR and CDR2 FQNEAQ (reference sequence). The CDR3 is made up of 12 amino acids. The V and J ends lost 1 base and 5 bases respectively, with 4 bases between them. CDR3 nucleotide sequence: TGTGCCAGCAGCTTAGTGGGAGATACGCAGTATTTT. Residues: CASSLVGDTQYF.

This chain connects TRBV27 to TRBJ1-5; the D is unclear. Germline V gene sequence: CDR1 MNHEY, CDR2 SMNVEV (reference sequence). The CDR3 is made up of 13 amino acids. V lost 5 bases, J lost 2 bases, and 7 bases lay in between. CDR3 amino acids: CASSPGGNQPQHF. Here the CDR3 DNA reads TGTGCCAGCAGTCCGGGCGGCAATCAGCCCCAGCATTTT.

The V and J genes are TRBV5-1 and TRBJ2-7, with D perhaps matching TRBD1 or TRBD2 (5 bases each). The CDR3 extends over 15 amino acids. Germline V gene data show CDR1 as SGHRS and CDR2 as YFSETQ. V was shortened by 0 bases and J by 0 bases, with 10 bases between the two germline ends. CDR3 sequence reads: CASSLEGTPSYEQYF. CDR3 sequence (DNA): TGCGCCAGCAGCTTGGAGGGGACCCCCTCCTACGAGCAGTACTTC.

The chain uses TRBV5-1 and TRBJ2-5; no definite D call. Trimming cost V 2 bases and J 1 base, with 6 bases left between them. The CDR3 loop spans 13 amino acids. Per the germline V gene, CDR1 is SGHRS and CDR2 is YFSETQ. CDR3 sequence (DNA): TGCGCCAGCAGCTTCCAGGTCCAAGAGACCCAGTACTTC. Protein: CASSFQVQETQYF.

The V gene is TRBV18, the J gene TRBJ2-3, with D maybe TRBD2 (6 bases). The germline V and J ends were trimmed by 1 base and 2 bases, with 7 bases remaining between them. The germline gives CDR1 KGHSH, CDR2 LQKENI. The CDR3 has 14 residues. The chain's CDR3 is CASSPREVTDTQYF. The CDR3 nucleotides read TGTGCCAGCTCACCACGGGAGGTCACAGATACGCAGTATTTT.

This chain joins TRBV19 and TRBJ2-7; 7 bases are a match to TRBD2. In germline, CDR1 is LNHDA, CDR2 SQIVND (reference sequence). The CDR3 has 14 amino acids. V gave up 6 bases and J gave up 2 bases; unmatched junction bases: 7. DNA for the CDR3: TGTGCCAGTAGGGAGCGGGATAAGGCCTACGAGCAGTACTTC. Its translation: CASRERDKAYEQYF. Supplemented by reference TRBV19 and TRBJ2-7, the full variable domain reads DGGITQSPKYLFRKEGQNVTLSCEQNLNHDAMYWYRQDPGQGLRLIYYSQIVNDFQKGDIAEGYSVSREKKESFPLTVTSAQKNPTAFYLCASRERDKAYEQYFGPGTRLTVT.

This rearrangement joins TRBV5-1 to TRBJ2-7; D may correspond to TRBD1 or TRBD2 (6 bases each). Germline assignment: CDR1 SGHRS and CDR2 YFSETQ. Trimming cost V 4 bases and J 0 bases, with 14 bases left between them. There are 15 residues in the CDR3. The CDR3 region has the DNA TGCGCCAGCAGCACGAGACTAGGGGGCTCCTACGAGCAGTACTTC. Amino acid sequence: CASSTRLGGSYEQYF.

V is TRBV5-5 and J is TRBJ1-1; 8 bases map to TRBD1. After removal of 4 bases from V and 5 bases from J, the junction contained 7 bases not matched to a gene. This CDR3 region has 14 residues. The germline CDR1 and CDR2 sequences are SGHKS and YYEKEE (reference sequence). Written as DNA, the CDR3 is TGTGCCAGCAGCCGACAGGGGACTGAAACTGAAGCTTTCTTT. The encoded protein is CASSRQGTETEAFF.

This clone was found once. The chain carries TRBV5-8 and TRBJ1-6; the match to TRBD1 covers 7 bases. CDR1 SGHTS and CDR2 YDEGEE come from the germline V gene. The CDR3 spans 15 residues. V trimming: 2 bases; J trimming: 6 bases; junction bases outside the gene matches: 5. In DNA, the CDR3 is TGTGCCAGCAGCTTTACCGGGACAGTTAATTCACCCCTCCACTTT. This encodes CASSFTGTVNSPLHF. The entire variable domain, with the rest obtained from reference TRBV5-8 and TRBJ1-6, is as follows: EAGVTQSPTHLIKTRGQQATLRCSPISGHTSVYWYQQALGLGLQFLLWYDEGEERNRGNFPPRFSGRQFPNYSSELNVNALELEDSALYLCASSFTGTVNSPLHFGNGTRLTVT.

The V and J genes are TRBV5-4 and TRBJ2-5; TRBD1 agrees at 8 bases. J gave up 5 bases and V 5 bases, and 8 bases lay outside the gene matches. Looked up from germline, CDR1 is SGHNT and CDR2 is YYREEE (reference sequence). The CDR3 runs 14 residues. CDR3 residues: CASSFQGAVETQYF. The CDR3, as DNA: TGTGCCAGCAGTTTCCAGGGGGCGGTGGAGACCCAGTACTTC.

The chain recombines TRBV18 with TRBJ1-5; D gene ambiguous. The CDR3 consists of 14 residues. Trimming removed 2 bases at V and 5 bases at J, with 10 bases between. CDR1 and CDR2 (germline): KGHSH, LQKENI. The DNA of the CDR3 is TGTGCCAGCTCACCAATGGAGGGTCATCAGCCCCAGCATTTT. Protein sequence: CASSPMEGHQPQHF.

The rearrangement joins TRBV19 to TRBJ1-2, with D possibly matching TRBD1 (5 bases). Germline CDR1 LNHDA, CDR2 SQIVND (reference sequence). The V and J ends lost 7 bases and 5 bases respectively, with 17 bases between them. The CDR3 loop spans 14 amino acids. DNA for the CDR3: TGTGCCAGTACTCTCGTGGGGACCCAGTATGGCTACACCTTC. This encodes CASTLVGTQYGYTF.

In its sample, this clone was seen once. The V call is TRBV5-1, the J call TRBJ2-2; D not certain. The CDR3 runs 15 residues. CDR1 SGHRS and CDR2 YFSETQ come from the germline V gene. V lost 0 bases to trimming and J lost 1 base, with 7 bases between them. Written as DNA, the CDR3 is TGCGCCAGCAGCTTGGTTTCCTGGAACACCGGGGAGCTGTTTTTT. It is translated as CASSLVSWNTGELFF.

This clone showed up just a few times. V gene TRBV6-5 combines with J gene TRBJ1-5, with D possibly matching TRBD1 (6 bases). CDR3 length: 15 residues. Looked up from germline, CDR1 is MNHEY and CDR2 is SVGAGI. V was cut by 0 bases and J by 4 bases, with 10 bases left in between. The chain's CDR3 is CASSYSNRANQPQHF. The CDR3 DNA reads as TGTGCCAGCAGTTACTCGAACAGGGCGAATCAGCCCCAGCATTTT.

The chain combines TRBV2 with TRBJ2-5; 7 bases fit TRBD1. The CDR3 extends over 14 amino acids. From germline, CDR1 is SNHLY and CDR2 FYNNEI. J lost 5 bases, V lost 8 bases, and 11 bases had no gene match. CDR3 DNA sequence: TGTGCCAGCTCTGGGGGACAGCTTCGGGAGACCCAGTACTTC. Encoded protein: CASSGGQLRETQYF.

V is TRBV27 and J is TRBJ2-3, with 8 bases fitting TRBD2. CDR1 MNHEY and CDR2 SMNVEV come from the germline V gene (reference sequence). There are 16 residues in the CDR3. J lost 4 bases, V lost 1 base, and 7 bases had no gene match. For the CDR3, the DNA is TGTGCCAGCAGTTTATACGGGAGGGCCCGCCCAGATACGCAGTATTTT. Translated, it gives CASSLYGRARPDTQYF.

The V call is TRBV28, the J call TRBJ2-7, with 7 bases fitting TRBD1. J was trimmed by 0 bases and V by 4 bases; bases with no gene match: 15. CDR3 length equals 18 residues. Germline loops: CDR1 MDHEN, CDR2 SYDVKM. The CDR3 coding sequence is TGTGCCAGCAGTTCCGCCTCCCTAGGGGGCGGGCGCTCCTACGAGCAGTACTTC. This codes for CASSSASLGGGRSYEQYF.

This clone was counted a single time. The rearrangement joins TRBV9 to TRBJ1-1; TRBD1 might be the D (5 bases). V lost 4 bases and J 0 bases, leaving 10 bases between the germline ends. The germline gives CDR1 SGDLS, CDR2 YYNGEE. The CDR3 consists of 14 residues. The CDR3 sequence: CASSRDPMNTEAFF. In DNA form, the CDR3 reads TGTGCCAGCAGCAGGGACCCCATGAACACTGAAGCTTTCTTT.

The chain combines TRBV28 with TRBJ2-1; maybe TRBD1 (6 bases). V was trimmed by 4 bases and J by 1 base, leaving 11 bases between them. Germline-derived CDR1 and CDR2 are MDHEN and SYDVKM. The CDR3 is 15 amino acids. This chain's CDR3 is CASSSQDRSYNEQFF. The CDR3 DNA sequence: TGTGCCAGCAGTTCCCAGGACAGATCCTACAATGAGCAGTTCTTC.

The genes are TRBV7-2 and TRBJ2-7, with D perhaps assigned TRBD1 or TRBD2 (6 bases each). Germline V gene lookup returns CDR1 SGHTA and CDR2 FQGNSA. CDR3 size: 13 residues. Trimming left V 8 bases short and J 7 bases short, with 18 bases between. In DNA, the CDR3 is TGTGCCAGCGGACTACAGGGATCGGGGGAGCAGTACTTC. This encodes CASGLQGSGEQYF.

The rearrangement joins TRBV6-1 to TRBJ2-7, with D possibly being TRBD1 or TRBD2 (5 bases each). This CDR3 comprises 13 residues. The germline V gene encodes CDR1 MNHNS and CDR2 SASEGT. Trimming shortened V by 3 bases and J by 2 bases, and 8 bases separated the two germline ends. CDR3 loop: CASSDLGAYEQYF. CDR3 in DNA: TGTGCCAGCAGTGATTTGGGGGCCTACGAGCAGTACTTC.